Listed below are T cell receptor beta chains from one sample, sequenced in a study of T cells after yellow fever vaccination. MiXCR, run by TCRdb on the 5' RACE reads, gives a single entry per CDR3 protein. In the table there are about 580,000 distinct CDR3 sequences, about a sixth of which are singletons. Material: PBMCs, obtained 5 days after the first yellow fever vaccination. The receptors were gathered from a man between 18 and 35 years old who received the YFV17D yellow fever vaccine. Both conserved end residues are trimmed from each CDR3.

CDR3	V	J
ASTRRAGDGETQY	TRBV6-1	TRBJ2-5
VSSLSGRTY	TRBV7-9	TRBJ2-7
ASSQDSSPNTEAF	TRBV4-3	TRBJ1-1
ASSLIINYGYT	TRBV12-3/TRBV12-4	TRBJ1-2
ASSQEGVLMNSPLH	TRBV4-3	TRBJ1-6
ASSLDGTRTGIFEAF	TRBV5-1	TRBJ1-1
SARPLTGSTDTQY	TRBV20-1	TRBJ2-3
ASRTQTRGGLRFDNEQF	TRBV12-3/TRBV12-4	TRBJ2-1
ASAGDYNSPLH	TRBV7-3	TRBJ1-6
ATSDNGDPKGTQY	TRBV24-1	TRBJ2-5
ATSREGVHHSGANVLT	TRBV15	TRBJ2-6
ASTSQGNEQF	TRBV12-3/TRBV12-4	TRBJ2-1
ASSGGGIYGTEAF	TRBV7-2	TRBJ1-1
ASSPTRMNTEAF	TRBV6-4	TRBJ1-1
ASSLAPEGDYGYT	TRBV5-1	TRBJ1-2
ASSQVDNSLGYEQY	TRBV4-1	TRBJ2-7
SVEVLSWGETQY	TRBV29-1	TRBJ2-5
ASTPGTEAYGYT	TRBV6-1	TRBJ1-2
ASSGGTEQY	TRBV5-1	TRBJ2-7
ASSSGGNPSTDTQY	TRBV5-1	TRBJ2-3
ASRLPGTSGGPDTQY	TRBV12-2	TRBJ2-3
ASSLSPGRARTGELF	TRBV7-9	TRBJ2-2
ASRSSGQDLSPLH	TRBV6-5	TRBJ1-6
SARGTLEGWNTEAF	TRBV20-1	TRBJ1-1
ASRHRGVNTEAF	TRBV12-3/TRBV12-4	TRBJ1-1
ASSQEEGTVNTEAF	TRBV4-2	TRBJ1-1